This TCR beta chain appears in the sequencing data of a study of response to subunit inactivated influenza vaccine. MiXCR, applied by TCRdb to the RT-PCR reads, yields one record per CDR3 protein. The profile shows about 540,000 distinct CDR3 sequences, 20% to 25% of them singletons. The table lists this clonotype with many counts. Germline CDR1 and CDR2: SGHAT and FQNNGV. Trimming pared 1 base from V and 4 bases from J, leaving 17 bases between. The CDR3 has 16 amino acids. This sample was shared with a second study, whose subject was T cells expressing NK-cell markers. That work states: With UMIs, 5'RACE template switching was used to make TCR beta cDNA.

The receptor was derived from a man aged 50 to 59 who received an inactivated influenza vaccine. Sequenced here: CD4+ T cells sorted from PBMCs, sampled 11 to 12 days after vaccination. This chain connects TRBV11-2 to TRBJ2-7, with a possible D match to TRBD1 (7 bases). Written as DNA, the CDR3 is TGTGCCAGCAGCTTAGGTTGGGCAGGGGGGAATTACGAGCAGTACTTC. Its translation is CASSLGWAGGNYEQYF. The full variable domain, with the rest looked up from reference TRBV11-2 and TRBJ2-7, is EAGVAQSPRYKIIEKRQSVAFWCNPISGHATLYWYQQILGQGPKLLIQFQNNGVVDDSQLPKDRFSAERLKGVDSTLKIQPAKLEDSAVYLCASSLGWAGGNYEQYFGPGTRLTVT.